This T cell receptor (beta chain) derives from a study of cytomegalovirus exposure and HLA in healthy donors. The study, taken as a whole, reports: The dataset shows that most TCR sequences were rare, while some public TCRs occurred in many donors.

As for this clone: What it binds is unknown.

The PCR made use of 60 Vbeta and 13 Jbeta primers. The table came from immunoSEQ multiplex PCR; TCRdb's copy has only in-frame clones and leaves some out. The repertoire holds about 96,000 clones, with about 70% as singletons. Trimming cost V 1 base and J 4 bases; bases outside gene matches: 4. Looked up from germline, CDR1 is SEHNR and CDR2 is FQNEAQ (reference sequence). CDR3 length: 15 residues. This sequence was found in a woman between 65 and 79 years old in good health and CMV-seropositive. The chain uses TRBV7-9 and TRBJ1-1, with 9 bases lining up with TRBD1. Specimen: PBMCs. This CDR3 is CASSLVGTGSTEAFF. The CDR3, as DNA: TGTGCCAGCAGCTTAGTCGGGACAGGGAGCACTGAAGCTTTCTTT.